Below are 6 T cell receptor beta chains sequenced from a single sample in a study of radiation and T cells in renal cell carcinoma. The table came from immunoSEQ multiplex PCR; TCRdb's copy has only in-frame clones and leaves some out. The sample records some 75,000 clones, 82% being singletons. Time point specified: blood 2 weeks post-SBRT. This sample's treatment: 15 Gy SBRT to primary tumor, nephrectomy 4 weeks later. The sample here was blood, taken from a patient whose treatment included radiotherapy and nephrectomy. The origin of the receptors is a man between 60 and 70 years old with renal cell carcinoma.

Written as DNA, the CDR3 is TGTGCCAGCAGCCCTCGAGGGGGAGGCGCCACAGATACGCAGTATTTT. This translates into CASSPRGGGATDTQYF. The V gene is TRBV11-2, the J gene TRBJ2-3; TRBD1 or TRBD2 may be the D gene (6 bases each). Per germline, CDR1 SGHAT and CDR2 FQNNGV. Trimming cost V 5 bases and J 2 bases, with 17 bases left between them. This CDR3 is 16 amino acids long. Looking up the rest from reference TRBV11-2 and TRBJ2-3 gives the full variable domain: EAGVAQSPRYKIIEKRQSVAFWCNPISGHATLYWYQQILGQGPKLLIQFQNNGVVDDSQLPKDRFSAERLKGVDSTLKIQPAKLEDSAVYLCASSPRGGGATDTQYFGPGTRLTVL.

The V call is TRBV6-1, the J call TRBJ1-3; 8 positions agree with TRBD1. V was pared by 2 bases and J by 4 bases, with 4 bases of the junction left unmatched. The germline gives CDR1 MNHNS, CDR2 SASEGT. The CDR3 has 15 amino acids. The CDR3 reads CASSENRGSGNTIYF. CDR3 coding DNA: TGTGCCAGCAGTGAAAACAGGGGGTCAGGAAACACCATATATTTT.

The chain links TRBV5-8 to TRBJ2-1, with 9 positions matching TRBD2. This CDR3 spans 15 amino acids. The junction had 0 bases not matched to a gene; V was cut back by 0 bases and J by 2 bases. Germline CDR1 is SGHTS and CDR2 is YDEGEE. The CDR3: CASSLGLAAYNEQFF. The CDR3 coding sequence is TGTGCCAGCAGCTTGGGACTAGCGGCCTACAATGAGCAGTTCTTC.

As for this clone: Its ends do not fully match the called genes, so a read error is possible. The chain recombines TRBV11-2 with TRBJ2-7, with 7 bases lining up with TRBD2. There are 16 residues in the CDR3. The germline CDR1 and CDR2 sequences are SGHAT and FQNNGV. The CDR3 reads CASSRYHSLTSDEQYF. The CDR3 coding sequence is TGCGCCAGCAGCCGGTACCACTCTCTTACTAGCGACGAGCAGTACTTC.

The rearrangement uses TRBV6-1 and TRBJ2-6; D is undetermined. Between the trimmed V and J ends, which lost 7 bases and 0 bases, there was a span of 4 bases. The germline CDR1 and CDR2 sequences are MNHNS and SASEGT. This CDR3 is 13 amino acids long. CDR3 loop: CASTDSGANVLTF. CDR3 nucleotide sequence: TGTGCCAGCACGGACTCTGGGGCCAACGTCCTGACTTTC.

The J gene is TRBJ2-4, the V gene TRBV4-1, with 13 bases lining up with TRBD2. Germline V gene data show CDR1 as MGHRA and CDR2 as YSYEKL. The CDR3 is 20 amino acids. Trimming took 0 bases from V and 2 from J; bases not matched to a gene: 10. The CDR3 DNA reads as TGCGCCAGCAGCCAAGAGTTTACTAGCGGGAGGGTTGGGACCAAAAACATTCAGTACTTC. The encoded protein is CASSQEFTSGRVGTKNIQYF.